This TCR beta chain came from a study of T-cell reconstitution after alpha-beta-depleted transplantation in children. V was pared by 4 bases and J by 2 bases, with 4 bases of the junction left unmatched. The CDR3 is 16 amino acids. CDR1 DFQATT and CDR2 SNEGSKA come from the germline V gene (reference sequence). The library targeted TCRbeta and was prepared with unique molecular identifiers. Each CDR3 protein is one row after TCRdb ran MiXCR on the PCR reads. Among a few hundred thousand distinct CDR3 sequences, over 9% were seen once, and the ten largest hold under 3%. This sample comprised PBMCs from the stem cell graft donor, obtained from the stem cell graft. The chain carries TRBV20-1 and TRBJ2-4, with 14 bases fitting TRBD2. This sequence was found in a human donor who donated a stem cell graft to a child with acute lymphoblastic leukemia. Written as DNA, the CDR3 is TGCAGTGCTACGACTAGCGGGAGGGCCCCCAAAAACATTCAGTACTTC. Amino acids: CSATTSGRAPKNIQYF.